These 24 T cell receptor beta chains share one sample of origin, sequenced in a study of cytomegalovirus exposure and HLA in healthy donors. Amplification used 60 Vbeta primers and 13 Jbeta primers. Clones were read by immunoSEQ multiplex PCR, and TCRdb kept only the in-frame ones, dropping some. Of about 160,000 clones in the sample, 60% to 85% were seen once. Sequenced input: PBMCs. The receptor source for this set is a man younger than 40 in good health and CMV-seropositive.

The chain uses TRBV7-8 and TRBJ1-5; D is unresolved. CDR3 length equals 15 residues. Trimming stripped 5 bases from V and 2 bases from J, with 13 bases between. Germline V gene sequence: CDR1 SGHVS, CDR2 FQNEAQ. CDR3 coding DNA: TGTGCCAGCAGCCTCACTGGAGCGCGCAATCAGCCCCAGCATTTT. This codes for CASSLTGARNQPQHF.

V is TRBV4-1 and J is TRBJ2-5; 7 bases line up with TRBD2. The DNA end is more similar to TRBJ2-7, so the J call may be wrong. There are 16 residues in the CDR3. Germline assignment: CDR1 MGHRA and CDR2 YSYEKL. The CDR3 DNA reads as TGCGCCAGCAGCCAAGACTGGGGAGGGACTACCTACGAGCAGTACTTC. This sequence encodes CASSQDWGGTTYEQYF.

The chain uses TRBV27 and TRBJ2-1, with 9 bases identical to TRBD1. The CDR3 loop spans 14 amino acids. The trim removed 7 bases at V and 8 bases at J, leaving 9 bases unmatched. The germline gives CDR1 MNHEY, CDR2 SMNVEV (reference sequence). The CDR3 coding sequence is TGTGCCAGCAACCAACTGGACAGGGGCGATGAGCAGTTCTTC. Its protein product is CASNQLDRGDEQFF.

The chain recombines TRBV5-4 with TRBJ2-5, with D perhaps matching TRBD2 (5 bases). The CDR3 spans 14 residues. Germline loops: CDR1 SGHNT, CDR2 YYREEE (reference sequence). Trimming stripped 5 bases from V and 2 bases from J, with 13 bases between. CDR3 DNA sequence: TGTGCCAGCAGTCTCGCGGGCTTACAAGAGACCCAGTACTTC. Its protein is CASSLAGLQETQYF.

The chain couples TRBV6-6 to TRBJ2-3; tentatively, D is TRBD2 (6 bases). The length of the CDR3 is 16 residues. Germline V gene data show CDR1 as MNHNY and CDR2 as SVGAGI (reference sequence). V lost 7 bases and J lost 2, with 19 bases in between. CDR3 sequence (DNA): TGTGCCAGCACCGTAAGGAGGACTAAAAACACAGATACGCAGTATTTT. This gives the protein CASTVRRTKNTDTQYF.

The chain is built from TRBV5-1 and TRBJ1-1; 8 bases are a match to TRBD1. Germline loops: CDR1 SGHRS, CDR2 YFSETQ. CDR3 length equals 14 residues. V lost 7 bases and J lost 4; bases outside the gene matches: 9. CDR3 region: CASGNQGASTEAFF. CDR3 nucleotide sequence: TGCGCCAGCGGAAACCAGGGGGCGAGCACTGAAGCTTTCTTT.

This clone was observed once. The CDR3 loop is CANRTGSGNQPQHF. DNA for the CDR3: TGCGCCAACCGGACAGGGTCGGGCAATCAGCCCCAGCATTTT. The J gene is TRBJ1-5, the V gene TRBV23-1, with 8 bases aligning to TRBD1. TRBV23-1 is annotated as an ORF whose role is uncertain. Trimming at V came to 10 bases and at J to 2 bases, leaving 7 bases not matched to a gene. The CDR3 is 14 amino acids.

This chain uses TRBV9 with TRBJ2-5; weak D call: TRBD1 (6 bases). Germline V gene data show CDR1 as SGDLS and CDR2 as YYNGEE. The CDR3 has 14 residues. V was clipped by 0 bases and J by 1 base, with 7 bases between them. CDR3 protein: CASSVGGLQETQYF. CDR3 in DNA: TGTGCCAGCAGCGTAGGGGGGCTCCAAGAGACCCAGTACTTC.

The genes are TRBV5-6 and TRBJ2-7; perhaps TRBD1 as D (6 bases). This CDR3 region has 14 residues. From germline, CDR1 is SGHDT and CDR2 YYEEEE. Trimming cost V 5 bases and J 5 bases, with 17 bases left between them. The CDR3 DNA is TGTGCCAGCAGGCGAACCGGGACAAGAAACGAGCAGTACTTC. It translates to CASRRTGTRNEQYF.

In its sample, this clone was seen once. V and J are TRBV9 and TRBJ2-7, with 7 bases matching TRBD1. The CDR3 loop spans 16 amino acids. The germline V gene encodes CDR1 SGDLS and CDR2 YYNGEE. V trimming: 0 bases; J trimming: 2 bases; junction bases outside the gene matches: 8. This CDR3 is CASSVGWGQGAYEQYF. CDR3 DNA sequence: TGTGCCAGCAGCGTAGGGTGGGGGCAGGGGGCCTACGAGCAGTACTTC.

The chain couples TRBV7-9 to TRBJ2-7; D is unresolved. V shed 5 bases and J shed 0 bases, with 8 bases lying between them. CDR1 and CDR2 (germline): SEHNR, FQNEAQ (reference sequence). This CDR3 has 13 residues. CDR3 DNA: TGTGCCAGCAGCCCCCAGTCCTCCTACGAGCAGTACTTC. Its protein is CASSPQSSYEQYF.

As DNA, the CDR3 is TGTGCCACCAGCCCCCGTAACAGGGGGCGCCGGGAGCAGTTCTTC. It yields the protein CATSPRNRGRREQFF. The genes are TRBV15 and TRBJ2-1; 9 positions agree with TRBD1. The trim removed 5 bases at V and 10 bases at J, leaving 12 bases unmatched. Germline lookup yields CDR1 LNHNV and CDR2 YYDKDF (reference sequence). CDR3 length equals 15 residues.

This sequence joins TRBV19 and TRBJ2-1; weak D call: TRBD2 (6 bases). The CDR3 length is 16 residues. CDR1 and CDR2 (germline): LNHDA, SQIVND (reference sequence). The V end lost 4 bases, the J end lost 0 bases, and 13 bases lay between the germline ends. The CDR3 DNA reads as TGTGCCAGTAGTACGTCCCGGGGGACCTCCTACAATGAGCAGTTCTTC. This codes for CASSTSRGTSYNEQFF.

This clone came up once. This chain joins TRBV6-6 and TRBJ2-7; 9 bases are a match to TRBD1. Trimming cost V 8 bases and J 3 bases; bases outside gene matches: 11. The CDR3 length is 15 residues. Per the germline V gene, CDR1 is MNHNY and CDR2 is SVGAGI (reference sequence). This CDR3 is CASSLGDRAHYEQYF. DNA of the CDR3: TGTGCCAGCTCCCTCGGGGACAGGGCTCACTACGAGCAGTACTTC.

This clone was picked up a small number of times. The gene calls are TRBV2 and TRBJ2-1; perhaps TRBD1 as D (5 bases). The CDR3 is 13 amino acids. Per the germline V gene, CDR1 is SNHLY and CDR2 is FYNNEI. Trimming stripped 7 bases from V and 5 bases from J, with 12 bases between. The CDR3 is CASKITGDNEQFF. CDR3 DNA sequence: TGTGCCAGCAAGATTACAGGTGACAATGAGCAGTTCTTC.

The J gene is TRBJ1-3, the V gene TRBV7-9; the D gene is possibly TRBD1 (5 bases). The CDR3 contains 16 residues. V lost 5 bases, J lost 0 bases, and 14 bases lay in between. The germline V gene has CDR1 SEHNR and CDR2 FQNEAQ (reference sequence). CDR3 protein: CASSNRKQDSGNTIYF. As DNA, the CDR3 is TGTGCCAGCAGCAATAGGAAACAGGACTCTGGAAACACCATATATTTT.

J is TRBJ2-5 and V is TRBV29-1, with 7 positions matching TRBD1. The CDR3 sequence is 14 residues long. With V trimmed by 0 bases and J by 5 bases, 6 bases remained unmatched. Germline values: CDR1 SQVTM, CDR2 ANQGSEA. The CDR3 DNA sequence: TGCAGCGTTGAAGAGGTAGGGGGCGGCGAGACCCAGTACTTC. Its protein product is CSVEEVGGGETQYF.

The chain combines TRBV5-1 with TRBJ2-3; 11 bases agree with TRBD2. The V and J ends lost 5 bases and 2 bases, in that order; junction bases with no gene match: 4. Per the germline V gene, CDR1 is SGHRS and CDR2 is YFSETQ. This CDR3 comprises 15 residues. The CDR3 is CASRTSGATTDTQYF. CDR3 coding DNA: TGCGCCAGCAGGACTAGCGGGGCAACCACAGATACGCAGTATTTT.

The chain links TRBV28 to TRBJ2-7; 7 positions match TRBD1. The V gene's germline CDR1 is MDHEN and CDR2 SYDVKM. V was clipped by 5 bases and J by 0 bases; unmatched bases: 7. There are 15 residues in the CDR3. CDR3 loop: CASSNAGTASYEQYF. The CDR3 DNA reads TGTGCCAGCAGTAATGCCGGGACAGCCTCCTACGAGCAGTACTTC.

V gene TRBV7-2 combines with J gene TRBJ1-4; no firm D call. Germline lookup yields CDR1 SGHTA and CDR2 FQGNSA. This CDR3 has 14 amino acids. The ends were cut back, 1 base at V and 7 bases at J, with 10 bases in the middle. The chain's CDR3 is CASSLVTGGEKLFF. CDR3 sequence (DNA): TGTGCCAGCAGCTTAGTCACCGGCGGTGAAAAACTGTTTTTT.

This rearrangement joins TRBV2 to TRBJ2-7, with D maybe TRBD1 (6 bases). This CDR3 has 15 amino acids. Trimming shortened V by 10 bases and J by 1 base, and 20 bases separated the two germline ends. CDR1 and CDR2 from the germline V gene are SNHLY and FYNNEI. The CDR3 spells CATNPGTMLSYEQYF. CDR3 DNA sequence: TGTGCCACCAATCCCGGGACAATGCTTTCCTACGAGCAGTACTTC.

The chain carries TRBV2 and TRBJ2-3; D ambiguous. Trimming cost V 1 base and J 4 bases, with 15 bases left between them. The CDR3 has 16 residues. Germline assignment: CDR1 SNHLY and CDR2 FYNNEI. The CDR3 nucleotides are TGTGCCAGCAGTGAAGGGGTTAGCAGTATCGCAGATACGCAGTATTTT. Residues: CASSEGVSSIADTQYF.

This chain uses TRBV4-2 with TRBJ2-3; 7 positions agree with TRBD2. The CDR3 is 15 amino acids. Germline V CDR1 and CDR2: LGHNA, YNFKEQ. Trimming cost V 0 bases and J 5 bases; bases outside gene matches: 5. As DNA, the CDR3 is TGTGCCAGCAGCCAAGAACTAGCGTTCGGAGATACGCAGTATTTT. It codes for CASSQELAFGDTQYF.

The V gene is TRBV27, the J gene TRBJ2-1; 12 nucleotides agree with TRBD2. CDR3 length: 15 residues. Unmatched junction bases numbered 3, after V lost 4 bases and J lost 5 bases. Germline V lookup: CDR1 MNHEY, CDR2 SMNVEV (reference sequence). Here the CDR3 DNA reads TGTGCCAGCAGTTCGGGACTAGCGGGCCACAATGAGCAGTTCTTC. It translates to CASSSGLAGHNEQFF.